The clone carrying this TCR beta chain was detected once. Its antigen is still unknown. V lost 0 bases and J 5 bases, leaving 11 bases between the germline ends. This CDR3 region has 14 residues. The V gene's germline CDR1 is PRHDT and CDR2 FYEKMQ (reference sequence). Regarding time point: pre-treatment sample, taken before nivolumab and TIL therapy. Sequencing used immunoSEQ v3. The repertoire was sequenced with immunoSEQ multiplex PCR; TCRdb's copy has only in-frame clones and lacks some. This table has about 49,000 clones, 79% appearing once. These data originate in a study of TIL therapy for anti-PD-1-resistant metastatic lung cancer. On the study more broadly: Half of patients were current or former smokers. Median tumor mutation burden was under 1.9 mutations per megabase.

The study, taken as a whole, reports: TIL clonotype persistence in blood showed no apparent association with response.

Sequencing was performed on blood, taken at baseline. The sequence derives from an older man with non-small cell lung cancer. This chain uses TRBV13 with TRBJ2-7; D is undetermined. Here the CDR3 DNA reads TGTGCCAGCAGCTTAGGGTTAGCTCGGGACGAGCAGTACTTC. Amino acid sequence: CASSLGLARDEQYF.